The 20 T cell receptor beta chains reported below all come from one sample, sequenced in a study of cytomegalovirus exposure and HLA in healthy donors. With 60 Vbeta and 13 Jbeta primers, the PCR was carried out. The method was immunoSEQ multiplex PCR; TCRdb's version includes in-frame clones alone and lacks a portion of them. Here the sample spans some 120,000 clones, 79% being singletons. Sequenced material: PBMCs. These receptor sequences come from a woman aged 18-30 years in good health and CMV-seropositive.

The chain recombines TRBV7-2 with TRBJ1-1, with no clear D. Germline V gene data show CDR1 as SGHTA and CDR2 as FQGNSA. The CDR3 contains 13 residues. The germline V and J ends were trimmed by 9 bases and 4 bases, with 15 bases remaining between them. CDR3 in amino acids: CARIPYFSTEAFF. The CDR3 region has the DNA TGTGCCAGAATACCATATTTCAGCACTGAAGCTTTCTTT.

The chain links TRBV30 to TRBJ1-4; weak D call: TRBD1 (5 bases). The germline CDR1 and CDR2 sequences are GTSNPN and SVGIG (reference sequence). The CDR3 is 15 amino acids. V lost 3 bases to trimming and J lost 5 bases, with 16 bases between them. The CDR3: CAWSPRDRLNEKLFF. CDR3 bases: TGTGCCTGGAGCCCCCGAGACAGACTCAATGAAAAACTGTTTTTT.

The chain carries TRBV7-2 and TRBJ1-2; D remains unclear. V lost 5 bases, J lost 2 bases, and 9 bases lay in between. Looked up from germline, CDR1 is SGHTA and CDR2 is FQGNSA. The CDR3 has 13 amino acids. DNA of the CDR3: TGTGCCAGCAGCCAGCCGGGGAACTATGGCTACACCTTC. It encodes CASSQPGNYGYTF.

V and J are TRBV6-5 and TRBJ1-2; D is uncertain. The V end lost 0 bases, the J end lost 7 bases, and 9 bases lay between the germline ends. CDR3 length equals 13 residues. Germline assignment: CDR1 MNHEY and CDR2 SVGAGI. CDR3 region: CASSYSAGGGYTF. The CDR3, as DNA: TGTGCCAGCAGTTACTCAGCCGGAGGTGGCTACACCTTC.

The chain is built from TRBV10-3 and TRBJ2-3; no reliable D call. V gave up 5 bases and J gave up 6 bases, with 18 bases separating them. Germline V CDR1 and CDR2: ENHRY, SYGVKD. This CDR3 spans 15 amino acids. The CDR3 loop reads CAISPSDELSDTQYF. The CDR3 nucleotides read TGTGCCATCAGTCCAAGCGACGAGCTCTCCGATACGCAGTATTTT.

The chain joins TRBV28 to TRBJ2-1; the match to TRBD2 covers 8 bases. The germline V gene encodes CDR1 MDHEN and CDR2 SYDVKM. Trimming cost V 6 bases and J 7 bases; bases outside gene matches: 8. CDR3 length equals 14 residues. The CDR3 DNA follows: TGTGCCAGCAGGTCTCCGGGACTAGTAAATGAGCAGTTCTTC. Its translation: CASRSPGLVNEQFF.

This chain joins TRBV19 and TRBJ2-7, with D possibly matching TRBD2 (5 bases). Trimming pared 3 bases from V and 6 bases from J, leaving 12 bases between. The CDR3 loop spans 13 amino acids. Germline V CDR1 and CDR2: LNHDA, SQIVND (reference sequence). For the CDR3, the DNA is TGTGCCAGTAGTATCGGAGGTGCCGGCGAGCAGTACTTC. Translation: CASSIGGAGEQYF. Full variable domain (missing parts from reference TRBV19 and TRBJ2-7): DGGITQSPKYLFRKEGQNVTLSCEQNLNHDAMYWYRQDPGQGLRLIYYSQIVNDFQKGDIAEGYSVSREKKESFPLTVTSAQKNPTAFYLCASSIGGAGEQYFGPGTRLTVT.

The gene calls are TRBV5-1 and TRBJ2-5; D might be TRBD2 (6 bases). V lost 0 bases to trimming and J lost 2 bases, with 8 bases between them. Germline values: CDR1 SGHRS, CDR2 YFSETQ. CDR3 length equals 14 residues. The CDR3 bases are TGCGCCAGCAGCTTGGGCGGGGCGCAAGAGACCCAGTACTTC. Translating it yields CASSLGGAQETQYF.

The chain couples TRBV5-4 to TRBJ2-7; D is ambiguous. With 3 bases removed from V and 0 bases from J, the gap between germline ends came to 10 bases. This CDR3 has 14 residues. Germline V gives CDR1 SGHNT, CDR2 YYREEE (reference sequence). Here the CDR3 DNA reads TGTGCCAGCAGCTCCCCCAGGCGCTCCTACGAGCAGTACTTC. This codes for CASSSPRRSYEQYF.

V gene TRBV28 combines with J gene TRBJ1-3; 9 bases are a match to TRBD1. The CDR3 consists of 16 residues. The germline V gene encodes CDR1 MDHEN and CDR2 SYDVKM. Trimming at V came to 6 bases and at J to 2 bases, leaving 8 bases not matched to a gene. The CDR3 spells CASSPNRGRAGNTIYF. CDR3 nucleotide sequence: TGTGCCAGCAGCCCGAACAGGGGGCGAGCTGGAAACACCATATATTTT.

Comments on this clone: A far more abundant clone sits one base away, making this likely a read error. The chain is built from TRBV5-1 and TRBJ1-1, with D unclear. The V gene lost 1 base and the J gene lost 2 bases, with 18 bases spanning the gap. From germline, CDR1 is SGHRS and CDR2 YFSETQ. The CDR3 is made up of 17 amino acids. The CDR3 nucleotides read TGCGCCAGCAGCTTGCCCGAGGCACGGATAGAAAACACTGAAGCTTTCTTT. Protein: CASSLPEARIENTEAFF.

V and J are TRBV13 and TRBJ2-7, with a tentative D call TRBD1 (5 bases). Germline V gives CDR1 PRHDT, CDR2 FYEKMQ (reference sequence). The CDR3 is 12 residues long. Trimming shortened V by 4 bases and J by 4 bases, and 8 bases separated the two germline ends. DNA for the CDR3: TGTGCCAGCAGCTCACGACAGTACGAGCAGTACTTC. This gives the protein CASSSRQYEQYF.

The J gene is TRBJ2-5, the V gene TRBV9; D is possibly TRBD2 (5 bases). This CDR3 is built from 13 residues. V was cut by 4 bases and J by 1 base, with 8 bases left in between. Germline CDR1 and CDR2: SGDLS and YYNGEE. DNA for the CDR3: TGTGCCAGCAGCCTCCGGGGCCAAGAGACCCAGTACTTC. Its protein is CASSLRGQETQYF.

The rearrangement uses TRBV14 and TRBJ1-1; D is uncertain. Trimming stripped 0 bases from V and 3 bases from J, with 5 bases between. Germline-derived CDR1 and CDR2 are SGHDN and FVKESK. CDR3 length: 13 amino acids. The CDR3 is CASSQDLDTEAFF. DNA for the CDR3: TGTGCCAGCAGCCAAGATCTAGACACTGAAGCTTTCTTT.

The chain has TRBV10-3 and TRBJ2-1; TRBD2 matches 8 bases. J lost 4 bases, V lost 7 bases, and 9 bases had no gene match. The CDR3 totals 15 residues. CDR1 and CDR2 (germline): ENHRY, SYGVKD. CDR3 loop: CAIKNGGGRYNEQFF. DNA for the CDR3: TGTGCCATCAAGAATGGCGGGGGGCGTTACAATGAGCAGTTCTTC.

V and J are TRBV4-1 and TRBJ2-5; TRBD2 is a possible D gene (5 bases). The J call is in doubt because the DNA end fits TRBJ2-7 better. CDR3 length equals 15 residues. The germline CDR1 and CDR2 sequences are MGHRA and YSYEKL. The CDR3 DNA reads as TGCGCCAGCAGCCTTGGTGGTGGCGGACTCTACGAGCAGTACTTC. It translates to CASSLGGGGLYEQYF.

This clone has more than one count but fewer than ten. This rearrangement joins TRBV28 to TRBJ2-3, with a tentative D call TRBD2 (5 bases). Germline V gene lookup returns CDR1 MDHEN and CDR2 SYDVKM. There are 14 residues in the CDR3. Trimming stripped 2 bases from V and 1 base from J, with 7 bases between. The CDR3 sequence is CASSLRGRTDTQYF. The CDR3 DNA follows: TGTGCCAGCAGTTTACGGGGTCGCACAGATACGCAGTATTTT.

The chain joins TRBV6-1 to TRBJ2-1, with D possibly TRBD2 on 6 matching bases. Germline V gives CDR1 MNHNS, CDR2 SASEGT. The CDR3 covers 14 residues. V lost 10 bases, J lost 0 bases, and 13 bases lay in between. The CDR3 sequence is CANRDFSSYNEQFF. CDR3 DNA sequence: TGTGCCAACCGGGACTTCAGCTCCTACAATGAGCAGTTCTTC.

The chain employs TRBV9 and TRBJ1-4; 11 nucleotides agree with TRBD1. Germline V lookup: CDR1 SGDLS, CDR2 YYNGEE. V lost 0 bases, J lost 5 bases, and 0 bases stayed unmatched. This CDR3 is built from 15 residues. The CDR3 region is CASSVGDRGNEKLFF. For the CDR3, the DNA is TGTGCCAGCAGCGTAGGGGACAGGGGGAATGAAAAACTGTTTTTT.

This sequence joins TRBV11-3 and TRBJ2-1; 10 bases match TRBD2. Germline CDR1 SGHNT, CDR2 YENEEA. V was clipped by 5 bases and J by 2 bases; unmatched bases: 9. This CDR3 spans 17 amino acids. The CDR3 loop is CASSPFRSGRTYNEQFF. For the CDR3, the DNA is TGTGCCAGCAGCCCGTTCCGTAGCGGGAGGACCTACAATGAGCAGTTCTTC.